This T cell receptor beta chain was identified during a study of PD-L1 blockade in urothelial cancer. There were between 1 and 8 samples from each patient, taken pretreatment and on-treatment. TCRdb's copy holds only in-frame clones and misses some; the assay was immunoSEQ multiplex PCR. The table includes roughly 87,000 clones, about 90% detected once. Regarding this clone: Its antigen remains unknown.

The study, taken as a whole, reports: Better survival was forecast by a pretreatment blood TCR clonality below the median. The study found that durable-benefit patients expanded tumor-associated blood clones more at 3 weeks.

V dropped 5 bases and J dropped 2 bases, with 13 bases sitting between them. Germline V gene lookup returns CDR1 SGHAT and CDR2 FQNNGV. The CDR3 is 14 residues long. Sequences were derived from PBMCs, sampled around atezolizumab (anti-PD-L1) treatment. This sequence was found in a woman aged 70 to 79 with urothelial cancer. The chain joins TRBV11-2 to TRBJ2-7, with a weak D call TRBD2 (5 bases). CDR3 loop: CASSPSPGTYEQYF. The CDR3 DNA reads as TGTGCCAGCAGCCCTAGCCCTGGTACCTACGAGCAGTACTTC.